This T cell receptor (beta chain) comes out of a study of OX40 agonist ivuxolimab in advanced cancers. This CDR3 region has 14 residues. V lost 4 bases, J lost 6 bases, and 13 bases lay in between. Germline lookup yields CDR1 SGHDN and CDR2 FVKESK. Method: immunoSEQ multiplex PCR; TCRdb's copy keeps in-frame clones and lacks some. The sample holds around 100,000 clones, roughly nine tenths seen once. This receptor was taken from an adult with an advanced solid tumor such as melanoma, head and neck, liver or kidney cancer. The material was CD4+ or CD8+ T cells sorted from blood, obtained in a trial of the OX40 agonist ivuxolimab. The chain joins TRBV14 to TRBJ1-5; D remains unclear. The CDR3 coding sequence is TGTGCCAGCAGCCCCCTAGGGTATGGTCAGCCCCAGCATTTT. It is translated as CASSPLGYGQPQHF.